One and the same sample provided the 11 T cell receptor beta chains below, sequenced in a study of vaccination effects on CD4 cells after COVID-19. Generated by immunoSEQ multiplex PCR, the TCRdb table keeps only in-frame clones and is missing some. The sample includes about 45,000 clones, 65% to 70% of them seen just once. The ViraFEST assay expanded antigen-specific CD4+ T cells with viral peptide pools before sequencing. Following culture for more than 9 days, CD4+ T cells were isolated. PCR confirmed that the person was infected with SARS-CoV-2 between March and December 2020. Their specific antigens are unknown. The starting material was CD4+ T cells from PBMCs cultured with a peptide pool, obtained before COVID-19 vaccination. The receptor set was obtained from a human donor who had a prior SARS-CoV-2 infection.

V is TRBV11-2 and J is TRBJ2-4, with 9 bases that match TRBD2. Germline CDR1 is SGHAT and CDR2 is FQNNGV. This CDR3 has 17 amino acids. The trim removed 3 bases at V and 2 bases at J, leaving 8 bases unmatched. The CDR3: CASSFGRGRDTKNIQYF. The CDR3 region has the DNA TGTGCCAGCAGCTTCGGTCGCGGGAGGGACACCAAAAACATTCAGTACTTC. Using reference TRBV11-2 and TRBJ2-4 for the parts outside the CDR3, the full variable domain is EAGVAQSPRYKIIEKRQSVAFWCNPISGHATLYWYQQILGQGPKLLIQFQNNGVVDDSQLPKDRFSAERLKGVDSTLKIQPAKLEDSAVYLCASSFGRGRDTKNIQYFGAGTRLSVL.

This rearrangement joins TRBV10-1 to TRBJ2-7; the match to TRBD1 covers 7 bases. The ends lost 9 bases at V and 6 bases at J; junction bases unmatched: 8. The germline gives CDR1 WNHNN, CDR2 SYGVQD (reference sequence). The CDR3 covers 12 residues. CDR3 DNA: TGCGCCAGACTGACAGGGTTCGGCGAGCAGTACTTC. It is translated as CARLTGFGEQYF.

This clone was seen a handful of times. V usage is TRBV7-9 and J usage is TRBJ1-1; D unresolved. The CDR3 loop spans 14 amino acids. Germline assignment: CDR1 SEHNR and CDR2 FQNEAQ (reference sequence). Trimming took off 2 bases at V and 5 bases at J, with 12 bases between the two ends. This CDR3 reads CASSLSQVATEAFF. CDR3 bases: TGTGCCAGCAGCTTAAGTCAAGTGGCAACTGAAGCTTTCTTT.

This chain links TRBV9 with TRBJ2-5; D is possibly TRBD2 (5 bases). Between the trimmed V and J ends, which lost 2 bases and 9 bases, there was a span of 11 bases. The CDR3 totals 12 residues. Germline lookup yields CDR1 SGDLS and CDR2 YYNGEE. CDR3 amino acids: CASSVGVEPQYF. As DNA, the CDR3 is TGTGCCAGCAGCGTGGGAGTGGAGCCCCAGTACTTC.

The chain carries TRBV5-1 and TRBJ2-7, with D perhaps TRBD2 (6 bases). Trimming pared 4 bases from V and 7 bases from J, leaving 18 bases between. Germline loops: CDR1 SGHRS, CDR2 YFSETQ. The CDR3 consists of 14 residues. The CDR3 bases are TGCGCCAGCAGCGAACCGGGACTTAGTTTAGAGCAGTACTTC. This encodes CASSEPGLSLEQYF.

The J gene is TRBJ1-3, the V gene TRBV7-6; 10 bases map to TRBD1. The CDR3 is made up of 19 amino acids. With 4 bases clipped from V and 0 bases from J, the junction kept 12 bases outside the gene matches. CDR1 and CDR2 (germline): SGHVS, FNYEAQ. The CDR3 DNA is TGTGCCAGCAGCTCCTTAAAGGACAGGGGGACCCTCTCTGGAAACACCATATATTTT. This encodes CASSSLKDRGTLSGNTIYF.

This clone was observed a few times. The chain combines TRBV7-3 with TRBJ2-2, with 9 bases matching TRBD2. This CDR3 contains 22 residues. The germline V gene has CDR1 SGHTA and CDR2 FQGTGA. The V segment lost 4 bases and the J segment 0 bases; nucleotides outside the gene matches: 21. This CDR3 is CASSSLAVLAGSPKPNTGELFF. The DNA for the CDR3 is TGTGCCAGCAGCTCCTTGGCGGTTCTAGCGGGATCTCCGAAACCGAACACCGGGGAGCTGTTTTTT.

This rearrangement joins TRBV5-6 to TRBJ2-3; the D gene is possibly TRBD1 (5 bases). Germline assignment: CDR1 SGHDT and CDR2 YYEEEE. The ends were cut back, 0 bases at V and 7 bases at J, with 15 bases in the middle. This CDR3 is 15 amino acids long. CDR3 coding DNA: TGTGCCAGCAGCTTGGCTACAGGTTGGACGTATACGCAGTATTTT. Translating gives CASSLATGWTYTQYF. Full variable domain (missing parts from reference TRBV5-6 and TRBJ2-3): DAGVTQSPTHLIKTRGQQVTLRCSPKSGHDTVSWYQQALGQGPQFIFQYYEEEERQRGNFPDRFSGHQFPNYSSELNVNALLLGDSALYLCASSLATGWTYTQYFGPGTRLTVL.

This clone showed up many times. Here the CDR3 reads CASIWNTEAFF. CDR3 nucleotide sequence: TGTGCCAGCATATGGAACACTGAAGCTTTCTTT. The chain uses TRBV5-4 and TRBJ1-1; no clear D. The CDR3 is 11 amino acids. Per the germline V gene, CDR1 is SGHNT and CDR2 is YYREEE (reference sequence). V lost 6 bases and J lost 1, with 4 bases in between.

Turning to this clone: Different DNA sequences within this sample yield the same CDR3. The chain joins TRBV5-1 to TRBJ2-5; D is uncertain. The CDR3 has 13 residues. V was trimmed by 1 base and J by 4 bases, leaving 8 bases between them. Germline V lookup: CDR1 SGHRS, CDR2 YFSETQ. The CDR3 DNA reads TGCGCCAGCAGCTTGCCCGGCGGAGAGACCCAGTACTTC. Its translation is CASSLPGGETQYF.

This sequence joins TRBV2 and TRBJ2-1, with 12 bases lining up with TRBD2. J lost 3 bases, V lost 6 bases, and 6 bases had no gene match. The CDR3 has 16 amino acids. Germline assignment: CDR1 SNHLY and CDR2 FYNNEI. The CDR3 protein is CASRRLAGASYNEQFF. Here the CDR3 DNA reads TGTGCCAGCAGGAGACTAGCGGGAGCGAGCTACAATGAGCAGTTCTTC.